This T cell receptor beta chain was obtained from a study of blood T cell repertoires in COVID-19. This clone was observed once. The participants were between roughly 18 and 100 years old and came from roughly 24 US areas. V gave up 3 bases and J gave up 2 bases; unmatched junction bases: 7. The CDR3 runs 15 residues. The germline V gene has CDR1 MDHEN and CDR2 SYDVKM. Original processing methods: Cell counts per sample came from amplifying reference gene primers. The repertoire was sequenced with immunoSEQ multiplex PCR; TCRdb's copy has only in-frame clones and lacks some. That table supplies the V and J calls and clone size; D and trimming were determined from the DNA. This sample carries about 210,000 clones, 87% of them seen once, and the ten largest clones take about a tenth.

The chain uses TRBV28 and TRBJ2-7; 7 bases line up with TRBD1. The clonotype originates from a man younger than 30 with acute COVID-19. Input material: PBMCs or T cells enriched from blood (not recorded which). CDR3: CASSFGRQGTYEQYF. The CDR3 nucleotides are TGTGCCAGCAGTTTCGGTCGACAGGGCACCTACGAGCAGTACTTC.